The entry that follows covers one T cell receptor beta chain sequence. As yet, its antigen is unknown. The data were taken from a study of radiation and T cells in renal cell carcinoma. Study results and caveats: Pretreatment tumor biopsies were lacking, so baseline clonotypes are unknown.

Generated by immunoSEQ multiplex PCR, the TCRdb table keeps only in-frame clones and is missing some. Of 100,000 to 150,000 clones listed, roughly 85% were seen once; the top ten hold around 3%. CDR1 is SGHNT and CDR2 is YENEEA in the germline V gene. The CDR3 length is 18 residues. Trimming took off 1 base at V and 0 bases at J, with 16 bases between the two ends. Time point here: baseline pretreatment blood. Described treatment: 15 Gy SBRT to primary tumor, nephrectomy 4 weeks later. After SBRT, blood was collected at 2 and 4 weeks, plus baseline. Clear cell pathology was present in this patient's renal cell carcinoma.

This TCR came from a woman aged 55-69 years with renal cell carcinoma. The specimen comprised blood, sampled from a patient whose treatment included radiotherapy and nephrectomy. The V gene is TRBV11-3, the J gene TRBJ2-1; possible D gene TRBD1, 6 bases. CDR3 bases: TGTGCCAGCAGCTTAGGCTATCGTTCAGGGGACTCCTACAATGAGCAGTTCTTC. This translates into CASSLGYRSGDSYNEQFF.